The 21 T cell receptor beta chains reported below all come from one sample, sequenced in a study of Ad26.COV2.S vaccination and SARS-CoV-2 variants. Generated by immunoSEQ multiplex PCR, the TCRdb table keeps only in-frame clones and is missing some. The table includes about 390,000 clones, 92% detected once. The sample's treatment: 15 to 20 received Ad26.COV2.S at low or high dose, single or two shots; roughly five received placebo; per-sample allocation not given. Repertoires come from day 63 after the first vaccine or placebo injection. This material consisted of peripheral blood, taken in a trial of Ad26.COV2.S vaccine versus placebo. The receptors stem from a person between 18 and 65 years old who received the Ad26.COV2.S COVID-19 vaccine or a placebo.

The V and J genes are TRBV5-1 and TRBJ2-2; TRBD2 agrees at 10 bases. V gave up 4 bases and J gave up 5 bases; unmatched junction bases: 5. There are 15 residues in the CDR3. Germline loops: CDR1 SGHRS, CDR2 YFSETQ. In nucleotides, the CDR3 is TGCGCCAGCAGCATACCAGCGGGGGGGACCGGGGAGCTGTTTTTT. Encoded protein: CASSIPAGGTGELFF.

The chain recombines TRBV11-3 with TRBJ1-1, with a tentative D call TRBD1 (5 bases). V was pared by 3 bases and J by 7 bases, with 15 bases between. The germline gives CDR1 SGHNT, CDR2 YENEEA. The CDR3 extends over 14 amino acids. CDR3 in amino acids: CASSFSGTDREAFF. CDR3 DNA: TGTGCCAGCAGCTTCTCCGGGACTGACCGTGAAGCTTTCTTT.

The V call is TRBV19, the J call TRBJ2-7, with a weak D call TRBD1 (5 bases). Germline CDR1 LNHDA, CDR2 SQIVND (reference sequence). Trimming removed 3 bases at V and 4 bases at J, with 10 bases between. The CDR3 contains 13 residues. The CDR3 DNA sequence: TGTGCCAGTAGTATCGGACACCGATACGAGCAGTACTTC. This translates into CASSIGHRYEQYF. The complete variable domain, with remaining parts taken from reference TRBV19 and TRBJ2-7, reads DGGITQSPKYLFRKEGQNVTLSCEQNLNHDAMYWYRQDPGQGLRLIYYSQIVNDFQKGDIAEGYSVSREKKESFPLTVTSAQKNPTAFYLCASSIGHRYEQYFGPGTRLTVT.

The gene calls are TRBV28 and TRBJ1-4, with D unclear. Germline loops: CDR1 MDHEN, CDR2 SYDVKM. V lost 7 bases, J lost 8 bases, and 14 bases lay in between. CDR3 size: 13 residues. CDR3 coding DNA: TGTGCCAGCACCCGGTGGGTAGGGGAAAAACTGTTTTTT. Residues: CASTRWVGEKLFF.

This rearrangement joins TRBV4-1 to TRBJ1-4; possibly TRBD1 for D (5 bases). This CDR3 is 15 amino acids long. CDR1 MGHRA and CDR2 YSYEKL come from the germline V gene. Trimming pared 0 bases from V and 8 bases from J, leaving 13 bases between. DNA of the CDR3: TGCGCCAGCAGCCAAGAGCAGGGCGTCGGCGAAAAACTGTTTTTT. Its protein is CASSQEQGVGEKLFF.

A single count supports this clone. This rearrangement joins TRBV28 to TRBJ1-1; D unclear. Trimming removed 5 bases at V and 4 bases at J, with 14 bases between. CDR3 length: 14 amino acids. Germline CDR1 is MDHEN and CDR2 is SYDVKM. DNA of the CDR3: TGTGCCAGCAGTCTCGGAACTGCGATCACTGAAGCTTTCTTT. Translation gives CASSLGTAITEAFF.

This chain links TRBV19 with TRBJ2-5, with 9 bases identical to TRBD2. Germline CDR1 and CDR2: LNHDA and SQIVND (reference sequence). The CDR3 loop spans 15 amino acids. V was clipped by 4 bases and J by 0 bases; unmatched bases: 3. CDR3 in DNA: TGTGCCAGTAGTAGTCTAGCGGGGCACCAAGAGACCCAGTACTTC. This encodes CASSSLAGHQETQYF.

The rearrangement uses TRBV4-3 and TRBJ1-3; D is possibly TRBD1 (6 bases). Trimming left V 0 bases short and J 5 bases short, with 20 bases between. This CDR3 has 18 amino acids. The V gene's germline CDR1 is LGHNA and CDR2 YSLEER. The CDR3 nucleotides read TGCGCCAGCAGCCAAGAAGATGTGGGGGCGGGCGGGAGAAACACCATATATTTT. Translated: CASSQEDVGAGGRNTIYF.

The chain recombines TRBV25-1 with TRBJ2-1, with TRBD1 as a possible D gene (6 bases). V shed 1 base and J shed 9 bases, with 13 bases lying between them. The CDR3 runs to 14 residues. The V gene's germline CDR1 is MGHDK and CDR2 SYGVNS. As DNA, the CDR3 is TGTGCCAGCAGTGAATTCAGGGGAAATGGTGAGCAGTTCTTC. Translation gives CASSEFRGNGEQFF.

This clone was found a few times. The chain couples TRBV11-2 to TRBJ1-2; possibly TRBD1 for D (6 bases). Germline lookup yields CDR1 SGHAT and CDR2 FQNNGV. Trimming removed 4 bases from V and 6 bases from J, with 6 bases in between. The CDR3 runs to 11 residues. CDR3 residues: CASSYRDGYTF. The CDR3 region has the DNA TGTGCCAGCAGCTACAGGGATGGCTACACCTTC.

The chain is built from TRBV11-2 and TRBJ2-3, with 8 bases fitting TRBD2. Germline-derived CDR1 and CDR2 are SGHAT and FQNNGV. With V trimmed by 1 base and J by 4 bases, 7 bases remained unmatched. CDR3 length: 16 residues. The CDR3 sequence: CASSLAGSGVSDTQYF. The CDR3 DNA reads TGTGCCAGCAGCTTAGCTGGTAGCGGGGTTTCAGATACGCAGTATTTT.

J is TRBJ1-1 and V is TRBV7-2, with TRBD1 matching 7 bases. The ends lost 3 bases at V and 5 bases at J; junction bases unmatched: 9. CDR3 length: 15 residues. CDR1 is SGHTA, CDR2 FQGNSA, per germline. The CDR3 protein is CASSLGRTGWTEAFF. The CDR3 DNA is TGTGCCAGCAGCTTGGGAAGGACAGGCTGGACTGAAGCTTTCTTT.

This rearrangement joins TRBV7-2 to TRBJ1-6; possibly TRBD1 for D (6 bases). V was shortened by 1 base and J by 7 bases, with 8 bases between the two germline ends. The CDR3 is made up of 14 amino acids. Germline assignment: CDR1 SGHTA and CDR2 FQGNSA. CDR3 sequence reads: CASSLGDKNSPLHF. The CDR3 DNA sequence: TGTGCCAGCAGCTTAGGGGACAAAAATTCACCCCTCCACTTT.

V is TRBV5-1 and J is TRBJ1-6; D gene ambiguous. Germline V gene sequence: CDR1 SGHRS, CDR2 YFSETQ. V lost 0 bases to trimming and J lost 0 bases, with 13 bases between them. The CDR3 has 18 residues. CDR3 DNA: TGCGCCAGCAGCTTGGGTGGCCCCTCTAGCTCCTATAATTCACCCCTCCACTTT. Residues: CASSLGGPSSSYNSPLHF. The full variable domain, rest sourced from reference TRBV5-1 and TRBJ1-6, is KAGVTQTPRYLIKTRGQQVTLSCSPISGHRSVSWYQQTPGQGLQFLFEYFSETQRNKGNFPGRFSGRQFSNSRSEMNVSTLELGDSALYLCASSLGGPSSSYNSPLHFGNGTRLTVT.

The J gene is TRBJ1-2, the V gene TRBV19; D is unresolved. Deletions cut 2 bases from V and 5 bases from J, with 6 bases between. The CDR3 is 12 residues long. Per germline, CDR1 LNHDA and CDR2 SQIVND (reference sequence). CDR3 region: CASSIKGYGYTF. The CDR3 DNA reads TGTGCCAGTAGTATAAAGGGTTATGGCTACACCTTC.

V and J are TRBV16 and TRBJ2-7; the D gene could be TRBD1 or TRBD2 (5 bases each). Germline CDR1 KGHSY, CDR2 FQNENV. The CDR3 extends over 14 amino acids. Trimming stripped 7 bases from V and 3 bases from J, with 16 bases between. CDR3 protein: CASTKRRGDYEQYF. The CDR3 region has the DNA TGTGCCAGCACCAAAAGGCGAGGGGACTACGAGCAGTACTTC.

This chain links TRBV27 with TRBJ2-7; tentatively, D is TRBD2 (5 bases). From germline, CDR1 is MNHEY and CDR2 SMNVEV (reference sequence). Trimming pared 3 bases from V and 2 bases from J, leaving 8 bases between. The CDR3 runs to 13 residues. CDR3 nucleotide sequence: TGTGCCAGCAGTTTTAGGGAGACCTACGAGCAGTACTTC. It specifies CASSFRETYEQYF.

The chain employs TRBV7-9 and TRBJ2-5, with 7 bases matching TRBD1. The J segment lost 1 base and the V segment lost 5 bases, leaving 4 bases of the junction unmatched. The CDR3 runs 14 residues. Germline V lookup: CDR1 SEHNR, CDR2 FQNEAQ (reference sequence). The CDR3 sequence is CASSPRDSQETQYF. In DNA form, the CDR3 reads TGTGCCAGCAGCCCCCGGGACAGCCAAGAGACCCAGTACTTC.

The CDR3 DNA is TGCGCCAGCAGCCAAGATCATCGAGCGGGGGCTACATACGAGCAGTACTTC. It specifies CASSQDHRAGATYEQYF. This chain connects TRBV4-3 to TRBJ2-7, with 8 bases that match TRBD2. Trimming at V came to 0 bases and at J to 4 bases, leaving 11 bases not matched to a gene. Per germline, CDR1 LGHNA and CDR2 YSLEER. The CDR3 is made up of 17 amino acids.

This clone was seen once. The V gene is TRBV18, the J gene TRBJ1-2, with 7 bases fitting TRBD1. The V gene end was trimmed by 3 bases and the J gene end by 4 bases; junction bases not matched to a gene: 8. Germline CDR1 and CDR2: KGHSH and LQKENI. The CDR3 has 15 amino acids. The CDR3 reads CASSPGGQATYGYTF. Here the CDR3 DNA reads TGTGCCAGCTCACCCGGAGGACAGGCAACCTATGGCTACACCTTC.

The chain joins TRBV13 to TRBJ2-2; 9 bases map to TRBD1. The length of the CDR3 is 14 residues. V shed 5 bases and J 15 bases; nucleotides not matched to a gene: 13. Germline V lookup: CDR1 PRHDT, CDR2 FYEKMQ (reference sequence). The CDR3 reads CASSREQGAQSMFF. DNA for the CDR3: TGTGCCAGCAGCCGAGAACAGGGGGCTCAGAGTATGTTTTTT.